The 9 T cell receptor beta chains presented below share a single source sample, sequenced in a study of T cells after yellow fever vaccination. TCRdb processed the 5' RACE reads anew with MiXCR; each CDR3 protein has one entry. The sample includes roughly 500,000 distinct CDR3 sequences, roughly 21% of them seen just once. The material was PBMCs, obtained 15 days after the yellow fever booster vaccination. The source of these receptors is a man aged 25-45 years who received the YFV17D yellow fever vaccine.

Only a few counts were recorded for this clonotype. The rearrangement uses TRBV18 and TRBJ2-7; 10 positions agree with TRBD2. The length of the CDR3 is 14 residues. With V trimmed by 2 bases and J by 5 bases, 3 bases remained unmatched. CDR1 is KGHSH and CDR2 is LQKENI in the germline V gene. In DNA, the CDR3 is TGTGCCAGCTCACCAGCTAGCGGGAGTCACGAGCAGTACTTC. It codes for CASSPASGSHEQYF.

V is TRBV15 and J is TRBJ2-7; no clear D. Trimming stripped 9 bases from V and 0 bases from J, with 15 bases between. The CDR3 is made up of 14 amino acids. Germline V CDR1 and CDR2: LNHNV, YYDKDF (reference sequence). CDR3 nucleotide sequence: TGTGCCACTTCCCCCGGCCTCAGCTCCTACGAGCAGTACTTC. Translated: CATSPGLSSYEQYF.

There are a few counts of this clonotype. The chain couples TRBV7-9 to TRBJ2-6; D not resolved. The germline V gene encodes CDR1 SEHNR and CDR2 FQNEAQ (reference sequence). The CDR3 runs 16 residues. V was pared by 4 bases and J by 0 bases, with 10 bases between. CDR3 residues: CASSSRASSGANVLTF. In DNA form, the CDR3 reads TGTGCCAGCAGCTCACGGGCCAGCTCTGGGGCCAACGTCCTGACTTTC.

This clonotype showed up just a few times. CDR3 sequence (DNA): TGTGCCTGGAGTCTGACTCCATATACGCAGTATTTT. Residues: CAWSLTPYTQYF. This chain links TRBV30 with TRBJ2-3; D is unclear. The CDR3 has 12 amino acids. V was shortened by 2 bases and J by 7 bases, with 10 bases between the two germline ends. The V gene's germline CDR1 is GTSNPN and CDR2 SVGIG (reference sequence).

This clonotype has a count of ten or more. The chain is built from TRBV6-2 or TRBV6-3 and TRBJ2-1; 7 positions match TRBD2. J was trimmed by 6 bases and V by 5 bases; bases with no gene match: 7. The CDR3 consists of 14 residues. The germline V gene has CDR1 MNHEY and CDR2 SVGEGT. CDR3 loop: CASSRLAGSNEQFF. The CDR3 DNA sequence: TGTGCCAGCAGTCGACTAGCAGGGAGCAATGAGCAGTTCTTC.

This clonotype appeared a few times. V gene TRBV5-1 combines with J gene TRBJ2-3, with D uncertain. V dropped 4 bases and J dropped 1 base, with 16 bases sitting between them. Germline assignment: CDR1 SGHRS and CDR2 YFSETQ. This CDR3 has 16 residues. The CDR3 here is CASSTGRLTGTDTQYF. For the CDR3, the DNA is TGCGCCAGCAGCACTGGGCGGCTAACGGGCACAGATACGCAGTATTTT.

The V and J genes are TRBV27 and TRBJ2-3, with unresolved D. The germline CDR1 and CDR2 sequences are MNHEY and SMNVEV (reference sequence). There are 16 residues in the CDR3. The V end was cut by 3 bases, the J end by 0 bases, with 13 bases between. CDR3 nucleotide sequence: TGTGCCAGCAGTTTTTCCCGGCCACCTAGCACAGATACGCAGTATTTT. It specifies CASSFSRPPSTDTQYF.

The genes are TRBV9 and TRBJ2-2; the D is unclear. The CDR3 is 14 amino acids. Germline assignment: CDR1 SGDLS and CDR2 YYNGEE. V lost 0 bases to trimming and J lost 6 bases, with 9 bases between them. DNA for the CDR3: TGTGCCAGCAGCGTAGTTGGAGATGCCGGGGAGCTGTTTTTT. Its protein product is CASSVVGDAGELFF.

The genes are TRBV20-1 and TRBJ2-2, with 13 bases matching TRBD2. Germline CDR1 DFQATT, CDR2 SNEGSKA (reference sequence). The CDR3 has 15 amino acids. V lost 4 bases to trimming and J lost 7 bases; unmatched junction nucleotides: 6. The CDR3 DNA is TGCAGTGCTAAAGGACTAGCGGGAGTGCACGGGGAGCTGTTTTTT. As protein: CSAKGLAGVHGELFF.